The sequence of this T cell receptor (beta chain) was determined in a study of blood T cell repertoires in COVID-19. Study-level background: Sites in the United States, Italy and Spain provided acute and convalescent COVID-19 samples.

In the authors' methods: Estimates of nucleated cell counts were drawn from the amplification of reference gene primers. Assay used: immunoSEQ multiplex PCR; TCRdb lists only in-frame clones, some missing. V, J and clone size were drawn from that table, and D and trimming were deduced from the DNA. Found here are roughly 59,000 clones, approximately 82% of them singletons; the top ten hold around an eighth. Sequenced: peripheral blood. The clonotype comes from an elderly man with acute or convalescent COVID-19.

The CDR3 coding sequence is TGCGCCAGCAGCTTCACAGGAGCCTCTTCACCCCTCCACTTT. As protein: CASSFTGASSPLHF. The genes are TRBV5-1 and TRBJ1-6; tentatively, D is TRBD1 (5 bases). Germline V CDR1 and CDR2: SGHRS, YFSETQ. V was clipped by 2 bases and J by 9 bases, with 12 bases between them. The CDR3 has 14 residues.